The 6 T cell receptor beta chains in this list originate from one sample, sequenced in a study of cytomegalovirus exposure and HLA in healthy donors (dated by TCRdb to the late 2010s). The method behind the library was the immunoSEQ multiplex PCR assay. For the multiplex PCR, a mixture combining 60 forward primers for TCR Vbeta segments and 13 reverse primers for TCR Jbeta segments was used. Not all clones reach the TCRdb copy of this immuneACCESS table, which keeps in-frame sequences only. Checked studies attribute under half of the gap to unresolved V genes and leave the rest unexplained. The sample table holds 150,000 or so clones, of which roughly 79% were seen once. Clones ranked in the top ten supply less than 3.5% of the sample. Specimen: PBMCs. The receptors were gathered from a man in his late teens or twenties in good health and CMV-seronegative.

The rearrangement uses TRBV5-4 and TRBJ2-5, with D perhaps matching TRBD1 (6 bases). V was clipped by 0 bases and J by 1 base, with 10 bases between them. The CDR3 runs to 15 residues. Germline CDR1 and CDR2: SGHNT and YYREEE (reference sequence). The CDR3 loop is CASSLGGHTQETQYF. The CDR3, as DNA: TGTGCCAGCAGCTTGGGGGGACATACCCAAGAGACCCAGTACTTC.

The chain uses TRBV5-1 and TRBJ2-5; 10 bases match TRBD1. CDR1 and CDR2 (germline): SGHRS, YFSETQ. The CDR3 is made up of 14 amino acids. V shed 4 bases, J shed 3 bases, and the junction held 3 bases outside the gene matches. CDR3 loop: CASSRGTGEETQYF. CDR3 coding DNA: TGCGCCAGCAGCCGTGGGACAGGGGAAGAGACCCAGTACTTC.

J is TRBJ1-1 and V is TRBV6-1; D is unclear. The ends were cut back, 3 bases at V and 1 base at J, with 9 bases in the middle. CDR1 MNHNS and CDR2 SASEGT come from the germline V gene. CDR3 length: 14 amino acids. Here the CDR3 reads CASSDWTKNTEAFF. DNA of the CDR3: TGTGCCAGCAGTGATTGGACTAAGAACACTGAAGCTTTCTTT.

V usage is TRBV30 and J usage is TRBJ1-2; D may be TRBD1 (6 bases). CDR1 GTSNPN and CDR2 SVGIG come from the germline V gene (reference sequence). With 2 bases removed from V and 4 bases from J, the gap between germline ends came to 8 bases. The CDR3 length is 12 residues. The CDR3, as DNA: TGTGCCTGGAGTAGGGGGGGCTATGGCTACACCTTC. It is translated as CAWSRGGYGYTF.

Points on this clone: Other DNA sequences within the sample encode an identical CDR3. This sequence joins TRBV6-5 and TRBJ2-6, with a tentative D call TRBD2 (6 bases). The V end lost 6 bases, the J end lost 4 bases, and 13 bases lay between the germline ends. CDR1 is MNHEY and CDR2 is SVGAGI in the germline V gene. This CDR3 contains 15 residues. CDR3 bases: TGTGCCAGCAGCCCAGGAGGGGACGGGGCCAACGTCCTGACTTTC. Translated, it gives CASSPGGDGANVLTF.

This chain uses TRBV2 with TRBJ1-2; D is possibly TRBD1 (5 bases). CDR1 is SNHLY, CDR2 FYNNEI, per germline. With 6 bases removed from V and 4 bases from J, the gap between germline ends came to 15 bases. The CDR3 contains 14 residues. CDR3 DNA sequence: TGTGCCAGCAGCGAGCCTGCGACAGTCTATGGCTACACCTTC. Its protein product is CASSEPATVYGYTF. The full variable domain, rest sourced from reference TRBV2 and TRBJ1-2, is EPEVTQTPSHQVTQMGQEVILRCVPISNHLYFYWYRQILGQKVEFLVSFYNNEISEKSEIFDDQFSVERPDGSNFTLKIRSTKLEDSAMYFCASSEPATVYGYTFGSGTRLTVV.